This TCR beta chain comes out of a study of metastatic and nonmetastatic thyroid tumors. CDR1 and CDR2 from the germline V gene are SGHNT and YYREEE (reference sequence). This CDR3 has 17 residues. The trim removed 4 bases at V and 3 bases at J, leaving 14 bases unmatched. This clone was found once. TCRdb reanalyzed the PCR reads with MiXCR. In the table there are over 35,000 clones, about 15% of which are singletons. Thyroid surgery took place with no prior treatment in any patient. The sample taken for sequencing was tumor tissue. The origin of this receptor is a female donor with papillary thyroid cancer or a benign thyroid nodule (not recorded which). Some clones in this sample may be carry-over from other donors' samples. The gene calls are TRBV5-4 and TRBJ2-5; 8 bases agree with TRBD2. This CDR3 is CASSHPGAAGEKETQYF. The CDR3 DNA follows: TGTGCCAGCAGCCACCCGGGGGCAGCGGGAGAGAAAGAGACCCAGTACTTC.